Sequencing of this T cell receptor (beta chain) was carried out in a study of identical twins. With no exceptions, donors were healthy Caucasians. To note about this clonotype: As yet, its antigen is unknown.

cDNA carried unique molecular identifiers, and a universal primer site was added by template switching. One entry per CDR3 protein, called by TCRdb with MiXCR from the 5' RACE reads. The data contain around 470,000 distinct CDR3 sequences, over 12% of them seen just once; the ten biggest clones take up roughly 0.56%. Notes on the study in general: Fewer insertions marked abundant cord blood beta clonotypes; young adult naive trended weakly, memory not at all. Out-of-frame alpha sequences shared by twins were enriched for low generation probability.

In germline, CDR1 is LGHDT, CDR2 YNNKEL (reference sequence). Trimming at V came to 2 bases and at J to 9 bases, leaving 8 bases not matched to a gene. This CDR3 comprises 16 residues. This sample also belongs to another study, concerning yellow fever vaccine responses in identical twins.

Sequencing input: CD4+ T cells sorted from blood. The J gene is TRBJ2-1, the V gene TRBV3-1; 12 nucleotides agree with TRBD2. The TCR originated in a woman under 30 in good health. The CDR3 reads CASSQSPSGGAGEQFF. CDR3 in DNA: TGTGCCAGCAGCCAATCCCCTAGCGGGGGGGCGGGTGAGCAGTTCTTC.